This is a list of T cell receptor beta chains from one sample in a study of regulatory T cells in long-lasting Graves disease. A single record per CDR3 protein comes from TCRdb applying MiXCR to the multiplex PCR reads. The data contain around 460,000 distinct CDR3 sequences, 20% to 25% of them singletons. This sample comprised peripheral blood mononuclear cells (PBMCs), obtained when the disease was refractory, from a patient treated with antithyroid drugs. These receptors were taken from a female donor with Graves disease. Each CDR3 is given with its conserved first and last residue. D genes are given only for firm matches. Clone size is given for some rows only: seen once, a few or many times, or a class if the clone is expanded.

TRBD1	TRBV20-1	.	TRBJ1-5	TGCAGTGCTAGATCGACCGGGACAGCCCGCAATCAGCCCCAGCATTTT	CSARSTGTARNQPQHF
.	TRBV18	few	TRBJ2-3	TGTGCCAGCTCACCCTACAACGACGGCACAGATACGCAGTATTTT	CASSPYNDGTDTQYF
.	TRBV16	few	TRBJ2-5	TGTGCCAGCAGCCAGCGGGACAGCCAAGAGACCCAGTACTTC	CASSQRDSQETQYF
.	TRBV7-2	few	TRBJ1-5	TGTGCCAGCAGCCCATCAGGGGTTGAGAGCAATCAGCCCCAGCATTTT	CASSPSGVESNQPQHF
.	TRBV3-1	.	TRBJ2-7	TGTGCCAGCAGCCAAGATTTACACCGAGTCTACGAGCAGTACTTC	CASSQDLHRVYEQYF
.	TRBV12-3/TRBV12-4	.	TRBJ2-1	TGTGCCAGCCGTAGCTACAATGAGCAGTTCTTC	CASRSYNEQFF
.	TRBV2	many	TRBJ2-4	TGTGCCAGCAGGGACCAAGTAGCCAAAAACATTCAGTACTTC	CASRDQVAKNIQYF
.	TRBV11-1	many	TRBJ2-6	TGTGCCAGCGGATGGAGAACTGGGGCCAACGTCCTGACTTTC	CASGWRTGANVLTF
TRBD1	TRBV12-3/TRBV12-4	many	TRBJ1-4	TGTGCCAGCACGCGATACAGGGGGGAGAATGAAAAACTGTTTTTT	CASTRYRGENEKLFF
.	TRBV7-2	few	TRBJ1-2	TGTGCCAGCAGCTCCCCCACTTATGCCTATGGCTACACCTTC	CASSSPTYAYGYTF
TRBD2	TRBV7-6	once	TRBJ2-5	TGTGCCAGCAGCTTAGAGGGACTAGGGCTCAAGTACTTC	CASSLEGLGLKYF
.	TRBV11-2	many	TRBJ2-5	TGTGCCAGCAGCCCCTTTAGCGAAGAGACCCAGTACTTC	CASSPFSEETQYF
.	TRBV7-9	few	TRBJ1-1	TGTGCCAGCAGCCCTGGGGAGGGGGTGAACACTGAAGCTTTCTTT	CASSPGEGVNTEAFF
TRBD1	TRBV11-1	few	TRBJ1-6	TGTGCCAGCAGCCCAGCGGGACAGTACTCACCCCTCCACTTT	CASSPAGQYSPLHF
.	TRBV9	few	TRBJ1-2	TGTGCCAGCAACTCCGGGGACTATGGCTACACCTTC	CASNSGDYGYTF
.	TRBV2	many	TRBJ1-4	TGTGCCATTATAGACCTAGCTAATGAAAAACTGTTTTTT	CAIIDLANEKLFF
.	TRBV19	few	TRBJ1-1	TGTGCCAGTATGAAGGCCATGAACACTGAAGCTTTCTTT	CASMKAMNTEAFF
.	TRBV5-1	.	TRBJ1-2	TGCGCCAGCAGCTTTGGGGATACAGGGCTAGCTAAGGGCTACACCTTC	CASSFGDTGLAKGYTF
.	TRBV6-5	.	TRBJ2-7	TGTGCCAGCAGTTACCAGGCCGGGACAACCCCTTCCTACGAGCAGTACTTC	CASSYQAGTTPSYEQYF
.	TRBV15	many	TRBJ2-1	TGTGCCACCAGCAGAGATGGCCTCGGGGTAGGGAATGAGCAGTTCTTC	CATSRDGLGVGNEQFF
.	TRBV9	.	TRBJ1-2	TGTGCCAGCACCCTAAGGTGGGAACTATATGGCTACACCTTC	CASTLRWELYGYTF
.	TRBV12-3/TRBV12-4	many	TRBJ1-1	TGTGCCAGCAGTTGGGGGCAAAACACTGAAGCTTTCTTT	CASSWGQNTEAFF
.	TRBV7-9	.	TRBJ2-6	TGTGCCAGCAGCCGTCGGGGGGCTCCCTCCTCTGGGGCCAACGTCCTGACTTTC	CASSRRGAPSSGANVLTF
TRBD2	TRBV4-1	.	TRBJ2-7	TGCGCCAGCAGCCAAGGCGGGACTAGCGGCTACGAGCAGTACTTC	CASSQGGTSGYEQYF
TRBD2	TRBV13	few	TRBJ2-7	TGTGCCAGCAGCTTAGTAGGGAGGGTGGCCTACGAGCAGTACTTC	CASSLVGRVAYEQYF
.	TRBV15	few	TRBJ2-7	TGTGCCACCAGCAGAGCTAAGGTTAGCTCCTACGAGCAGTACTTC	CATSRAKVSSYEQYF
.	TRBV30	few	TRBJ1-3	TGTGCCTGTAGCGGGACGCTCGGAAACACCATATATTTT	CACSGTLGNTIYF
.	TRBV2	.	TRBJ2-1	TGTGCCAGCAGTGAGGGGCAGAACAATGAGCAGTTCTTC	CASSEGQNNEQFF
TRBD1	TRBV19	.	TRBJ2-1	TGTGCCAGTAGCGACAGGGATTCCTACAATGAGCAGTTCTTC	CASSDRDSYNEQFF
.	TRBV2	.	TRBJ2-7	TGTGCCAGCAGCCCTCTGGGGGCAGGGTCCCACGAGCAGTACTTC	CASSPLGAGSHEQYF